This entry lists 22 T cell receptor beta chains sequenced from one sample in a study of post-analysis software for immune sequencing data. The TCR beta cDNA libraries contained unique molecular identifiers. TCRdb redid the calling of the PCR reads with MiXCR, one entry per CDR3 protein. This table has fewer than 600,000 distinct CDR3 sequences, roughly 45% appearing once. These receptors are not linked to any known antigen. General observations from the study: In patients, TRBV5-6, TRBV5-1 and TRBV20-1 belonged to five TRBV segments found more frequently than in controls.

Sequenced: blood. These receptors originate from a girl between 10 and 17 years old with multiple sclerosis.

The V and J genes are TRBV5-1 and TRBJ2-5; TRBD1 agrees at 8 bases. The V and J ends lost 6 bases and 11 bases, in that order; junction bases with no gene match: 15. This CDR3 spans 14 amino acids. Per germline, CDR1 SGHRS and CDR2 YFSETQ. The CDR3 region is CASNSRGLIYKQYF. CDR3 nucleotide sequence: TGCGCCAGCAACTCCAGGGGGCTGATCTACAAGCAGTACTTC.

The CDR3 DNA is TGTGCCAGCAGCCAAGGGACTGCGACCCAGTACTTC. Residues: CASSQGTATQYF. The chain couples TRBV3-1 to TRBJ2-7; D is possibly TRBD2 (5 bases). Matching the DNA end better, TRBJ2-5 makes the J call doubtful. The V gene's germline CDR1 is LGHDT and CDR2 YNNKEL (reference sequence). CDR3 length equals 12 residues.

This clonotype was counted only a few times. This chain's CDR3 is CASSLLGRVVDTQYF. The DNA for the CDR3 is TGTGCCAGCAGCTTATTGGGTAGAGTGGTAGATACGCAGTATTTT. The gene calls are TRBV7-3 and TRBJ2-3; D unclear. This CDR3 has 15 amino acids. Per germline, CDR1 SGHTA and CDR2 FQGTGA. V lost 2 bases and J 5 bases, leaving 14 bases between the germline ends. The complete variable domain, with remaining parts taken from reference TRBV7-3 and TRBJ2-3, reads GAGVSQTPSNKVTEKGKYVELRCDPISGHTALYWYRQSLGQGPEFLIYFQGTGAADDSGLPNDRFFAVRPEGSVSTLKIQRTERGDSAVYLCASSLLGRVVDTQYFGPGTRLTVL.

This clonotype was detected a few times. This sequence joins TRBV20-1 and TRBJ1-1; TRBD1 is a possible D gene (5 bases). The CDR3 is made up of 14 amino acids. V was shortened by 3 bases and J by 3 bases, with 14 bases between the two germline ends. Germline V gene sequence: CDR1 DFQATT, CDR2 SNEGSKA (reference sequence). CDR3 bases: TGCAGTGCTAGTCCAGGGATGGGTTACACTGAAGCTTTCTTT. It encodes CSASPGMGYTEAFF.

V and J are TRBV6-5 and TRBJ2-3; 13 positions match TRBD2. This CDR3 contains 21 residues. In germline, CDR1 is MNHEY, CDR2 SVGAGI. With V trimmed by 2 bases and J by 0 bases, 14 bases remained unmatched. The DNA for the CDR3 is TGTGCCAGCAGTTACGACCCGGGACTAGCGGGATTGGGACCTAGCACAGATACGCAGTATTTT. Translating gives CASSYDPGLAGLGPSTDTQYF.

This clonotype showed up just a few times. V is TRBV11-2 and J is TRBJ2-7; 7 nucleotides match TRBD1. Germline CDR1 is SGHAT and CDR2 is FQNNGV. J gave up 4 bases and V 7 bases, and 10 bases lay outside the gene matches. The CDR3 is 14 amino acids. For the CDR3, the DNA is TGTGCCAGCACCTCATGGACAGGCCGGTACGAGCAGTACTTC. Translation: CASTSWTGRYEQYF.

This clonotype has just a few counts. The chain employs TRBV6-5 and TRBJ1-5; 8 bases are shared with TRBD1. Germline lookup yields CDR1 MNHEY and CDR2 SVGAGI. The ends lost 2 bases at V and 6 bases at J; junction bases unmatched: 6. This CDR3 is 15 amino acids long. The CDR3 DNA sequence: TGTGCCAGCAGTTACGAAGGACAGGGAGGTCAGCCCCAGCATTTT. This sequence encodes CASSYEGQGGQPQHF.

This clonotype appeared once. This chain joins TRBV5-1 and TRBJ1-2; 7 nucleotides match TRBD1. The germline V gene encodes CDR1 SGHRS and CDR2 YFSETQ. CDR3 length equals 14 residues. Trimming cost V 4 bases and J 8 bases; bases outside gene matches: 11. The CDR3 nucleotides read TGCGCCAGCAGCGTCGACAGGGCTCTCGAGGGCTACACCTTC. It is translated as CASSVDRALEGYTF.

This clonotype was picked up a small number of times. The chain links TRBV10-3 to TRBJ2-5; 11 bases line up with TRBD2. CDR3 size: 17 residues. Germline lookup yields CDR1 ENHRY and CDR2 SYGVKD. Unmatched junction bases numbered 18, after V lost 4 bases and J lost 11 bases. The CDR3 DNA is TGTGCCATCAGTGGTTCTAGCGGGAGGAAGACACCCAATGAGCAGTACTTC. Its translation: CAISGSSGRKTPNEQYF.

Note on this clonotype: A much more abundant neighbour one base away suggests this may be a read error. The chain's CDR3 is CASSLHETQYF. The CDR3 DNA sequence: TGTGCCAGCAGCTTACATGAGACCCAGTACTTC. The chain employs TRBV7-2 and TRBJ2-5, with D hard to call. CDR3 size: 11 residues. The germline V and J ends were trimmed by 2 bases and 5 bases, with 3 bases remaining between them. In germline, CDR1 is SGHTA, CDR2 FQGNSA.

With respect to this clonotype: No DNA is shown, since the ends of the CDR3 on it are uncertain; the CDR3 is the one TCRdb lists. The rearrangement links TRBV20-1 to TRBJ1-5; the table's D call, TRBD1, has no DNA check behind it. Germline V CDR1 and CDR2: DFQATT, SNEGSKA (reference sequence). The CDR3 is 22 amino acids long, termini counted. CDR3 region: CSTEEDSYNEQFFGGGNQPQHF.

The chain links TRBV12-3 or TRBV12-4 to TRBJ2-7; no clear D. Between the trimmed V and J ends, which lost 6 bases and 5 bases, there was a span of 20 bases. The CDR3 has 15 amino acids. The CDR3 nucleotides are TGTGCCAGCAGCCCTATTAGGAATGCAGTCCACGAGCAGTACTTC. Its protein is CASSPIRNAVHEQYF.

This chain connects TRBV7-3 to TRBJ2-3; tentatively, D is TRBD2 (6 bases). V dropped 3 bases and J dropped 4 bases, with 14 bases sitting between them. Looked up from germline, CDR1 is SGHTA and CDR2 is FQGTGA. The CDR3 is 15 residues long. The CDR3 coding sequence is TGTGCCAGCAGCTTCCGGGACGGAGGGGCAGATACGCAGTATTTT. It specifies CASSFRDGGADTQYF.

The rearrangement uses TRBV4-1 and TRBJ2-1; 13 bases are a match to TRBD2. Germline lookup yields CDR1 MGHRA and CDR2 YSYEKL. The V segment lost 1 base and the J segment 5 bases; nucleotides outside the gene matches: 2. The length of the CDR3 is 16 residues. CDR3 sequence reads: CASSQVGTSGNNEQFF. As DNA, the CDR3 is TGCGCCAGCAGCCAAGTGGGGACTAGCGGGAACAATGAGCAGTTCTTC.

V usage is TRBV9 and J usage is TRBJ2-4; a weak D match, TRBD2 (6 bases). Germline V gene lookup returns CDR1 SGDLS and CDR2 YYNGEE. V lost 3 bases and J 13 bases, leaving 20 bases between the germline ends. This CDR3 region has 14 residues. CDR3 residues: CASSGLGGPGEQYF. The DNA for the CDR3 is TGTGCCAGCAGCGGGTTAGGAGGCCCGGGGGAGCAGTACTTC.

This chain uses TRBV4-1 with TRBJ2-6, with D possibly matching TRBD2 (6 bases). V was trimmed by 0 bases and J by 0 bases, leaving 15 bases between them. Germline lookup yields CDR1 MGHRA and CDR2 YSYEKL. The CDR3 length is 19 residues. The CDR3 is CASSQEWTGALSGANVLTF. The CDR3 nucleotides are TGCGCCAGCAGCCAAGAATGGACGGGAGCGCTCTCTGGGGCCAACGTCCTGACTTTC.

This clonotype showed up just a few times. The chain couples TRBV5-6 to TRBJ2-7; no definite D call. The J call may be faulty, since TRBJ2-5 better matches the DNA end. The germline gives CDR1 SGHDT, CDR2 YYEEEE. The CDR3 is made up of 14 amino acids. CDR3 nucleotides: TGTGCCAGCAGCTTGCTCGCAAACCAAGAGACCCAGTACTTC. Encoded protein: CASSLLANQETQYF.

The chain employs TRBV5-4 and TRBJ2-1, with a possible D match to TRBD2 (6 bases). The CDR3 covers 14 residues. The germline gives CDR1 SGHNT, CDR2 YYREEE (reference sequence). With 4 bases removed from V and 7 bases from J, the gap between germline ends came to 15 bases. DNA of the CDR3: TGTGCCAGCAGCCCCCCTGCGGGACTGAATGAGCAGTTCTTC. Its translation: CASSPPAGLNEQFF.

The J gene is TRBJ2-1, the V gene TRBV2; D is unclear. V shed 4 bases and J shed 13 bases, with 17 bases lying between them. This CDR3 is built from 13 residues. Germline V gene sequence: CDR1 SNHLY, CDR2 FYNNEI. The CDR3 protein is CASSVQPQETQFF. The CDR3 DNA reads TGTGCCAGCAGTGTCCAGCCCCAAGAGACCCAGTTCTTC. The full variable domain, rest sourced from reference TRBV2 and TRBJ2-1, is EPEVTQTPSHQVTQMGQEVILRCVPISNHLYFYWYRQILGQKVEFLVSFYNNEISEKSEIFDDQFSVERPDGSNFTLKIRSTKLEDSAMYFCASSVQPQETQFFGPGTRLTVL.

This clonotype has just a few counts. The chain combines TRBV7-2 with TRBJ2-4; no clear D. The CDR3 length is 14 residues. Germline-derived CDR1 and CDR2 are SGHTA and FQGNSA. The V gene lost 2 bases and the J gene lost 0 bases, with 5 bases spanning the gap. The CDR3 coding sequence is TGTGCCAGCAGCTTATACTTAGCCAAAAACATTCAGTACTTC. Protein product: CASSLYLAKNIQYF.

This clonotype was seen only a few times. The chain has TRBV28 and TRBJ1-2; maybe TRBD1 (5 bases). Trimming took off 6 bases at V and 5 bases at J, with 13 bases between the two ends. The germline gives CDR1 MDHEN, CDR2 SYDVKM. CDR3 length equals 13 residues. As DNA, the CDR3 is TGTGCCAGCAGATCCCAGGGCTCGTATGGCTACACCTTC. Its translation: CASRSQGSYGYTF.

This clonotype was picked up a small number of times. J is TRBJ2-7 and V is TRBV7-2; weak D call: TRBD1 (7 bases). V was shortened by 4 bases and J by 0 bases, with 13 bases between the two germline ends. Germline CDR1 is SGHTA and CDR2 is FQGNSA. The CDR3 runs to 15 residues. The CDR3: CASSSGGRDSYEQYF. As DNA, the CDR3 is TGTGCCAGCAGCTCAGGGGGGCGGGACTCCTACGAGCAGTACTTC.